This T cell receptor (beta chain) was identified in a study of T-cell memory formation after mild COVID-19. Study in general: Largely, the TCR clusters proved donor specific.

The CDR3 spans 11 residues. Trimming stripped 8 bases from V and 5 bases from J, with 10 bases between. Germline V gives CDR1 SQVTM, CDR2 ANQGSEA. TCR alpha and TCR beta cDNA libraries carrying sample barcodes and UMIs were produced by 5'RACE using constant-segment primers. TCRdb analysed the 5' RACE reads with MiXCR anew, one entry per CDR3 protein. Of hundreds of thousands of distinct CDR3 sequences in the sample, about an eighth were seen once. Concerning this clonotype: Its target is unknown.

Points from the study as a whole: For contracting clones, CD4+ ones sat mainly in CM and EM, CD8+ in EMRA.

Sequencing was done on a sample of PBMCs or a T cell subset sorted from them (not recorded which). J is TRBJ2-1 and V is TRBV29-1, with D unresolved. The clonotype comes from a young man who had mild COVID-19 (a few samples of this study predate the infection). Cell type and time point are not known. CDR3 protein: CSPGTNNEQFF. The DNA for the CDR3 is TGCAGCCCCGGAACCAACAATGAGCAGTTCTTC.